These 11 T cell receptor beta chains were sequenced from one sample in a study of CD4 and CD8 cells across lung adenocarcinoma regions. TCRdb reanalysed the PCR reads using MiXCR and keeps one entry per CDR3 protein. The sample records 9,500 to 11,000 distinct CDR3 sequences, 53% being singletons. The sequencing sample was made of CD4+ T cells from the center of a lung tumor. Source of these receptors: a male donor with lung adenocarcinoma. The CD4 and CD8 labels of this study may be unreliable.

This clonotype is categorized as medium-sized. The chain joins TRBV11-3 to TRBJ2-3; TRBD1 might be the D (6 bases). The CDR3 loop spans 15 amino acids. V gave up 4 bases and J gave up 5 bases, with 16 bases separating them. Germline assignment: CDR1 SGHNT and CDR2 YENEEA. The CDR3 nucleotides read TGTGCCAGCAGCTCCCGGGACAACGGAGGAGATACGCAGTATTTT. Protein: CASSSRDNGGDTQYF.

This clonotype counts as medium-sized. The chain joins TRBV7-2 to TRBJ2-2; 8 bases match TRBD1. The length of the CDR3 is 15 residues. CDR1 and CDR2 (germline): SGHTA, FQGNSA. The ends lost 8 bases at V and 5 bases at J; junction bases unmatched: 10. CDR3 DNA sequence: TGTGCCAGCGCCCGGACAGGGATAAGTACCGGGGAGCTGTTTTTT. Amino acid sequence: CASARTGISTGELFF. The full variable domain, rest sourced from reference TRBV7-2 and TRBJ2-2, is GAGVSQSPSNKVTEKGKDVELRCDPISGHTALYWYRQSLGQGLEFLIYFQGNSAPDKSGLPSDRFSAERTGGSVSTLTIQRTQQEDSAVYLCASARTGISTGELFFGEGSRLTVL.

This sequence joins TRBV27 and TRBJ2-1; the match to TRBD2 covers 7 bases. With 5 bases clipped from V and 8 bases from J, the junction kept 6 bases outside the gene matches. Germline CDR1 MNHEY, CDR2 SMNVEV (reference sequence). The CDR3 sequence is 13 residues long. The chain's CDR3 is CASSQLAGDEQFF. The DNA of the CDR3 is TGTGCCAGCAGTCAGCTGGCGGGGGATGAGCAGTTCTTC.

The chain recombines TRBV5-1 with TRBJ2-1, with TRBD2 matching over 9 bases. The J segment lost 6 bases and the V segment lost 1 base, leaving 8 bases of the junction unmatched. Germline CDR1 is SGHRS and CDR2 is YFSETQ. CDR3 size: 16 residues. The CDR3 bases are TGCGCCAGCAGCTTGAACAGCGGGGGGCCTCTCAATGAGCAGTTCTTC. Translation: CASSLNSGGPLNEQFF.

This clonotype occurred once. The rearrangement links TRBV6-1 to TRBJ2-1, with 8 nucleotides matching TRBD2. The last part of the DNA fits TRBJ2-7 better; the J call may be wrong. From germline, CDR1 is MNHNS and CDR2 SASEGT. This CDR3 spans 15 amino acids. The CDR3 DNA follows: TGTGCCAGCACAATCGGGACTAGTCATACCTACGAGCAGTACTTC. Its translation: CASTIGTSHTYEQYF.

About this clonotype itself: The junction and the germline gene differ at one end; a read error may be behind it. The chain couples TRBV4-1 to TRBJ2-3; D ambiguous. The CDR3 consists of 15 residues. The germline V gene has CDR1 MGHRA and CDR2 YSYEKL. The CDR3 here is CASSQGLWAKDTQYF. CDR3 nucleotide sequence: TGCGCCAGCAGCCAGGGTCTGTGGGCCAAAGATACGCAGTATTTC.

This chain joins TRBV27 and TRBJ2-3; D gene ambiguous. Germline V gene data show CDR1 as MNHEY and CDR2 as SMNVEV (reference sequence). The CDR3 spans 13 residues. V shed 8 bases and J shed 1 base, with 10 bases lying between them. The CDR3 loop reads CASLGIGTDTQYF. The DNA of the CDR3 is TGTGCCAGCCTGGGGATCGGCACAGATACGCAGTATTTT.

The chain couples TRBV6-5 to TRBJ2-5, with 8 bases that match TRBD1. Matching the DNA end better, TRBJ2-1 makes the J call doubtful. This CDR3 comprises 14 residues. Germline V gives CDR1 MNHEY, CDR2 SVGAGI. The CDR3 DNA reads TGTGCCAGCAGTTACAGCCAGGGGGCGGGTGAGCAGTTCTTC. The encoded protein is CASSYSQGAGEQFF.

By share of the sample, this clonotype is medium-sized. V and J are TRBV11-3 and TRBJ2-5, with 10 bases that match TRBD2. The CDR3 consists of 16 residues. Germline CDR1 SGHNT, CDR2 YENEEA. V shed 0 bases and J 5 bases; nucleotides not matched to a gene: 6. The CDR3 DNA follows: TGTGCCAGCAGCTTAGAAACTAGCGGGATAATGGAGACCCAGTACTTC. This translates into CASSLETSGIMETQYF.

The chain employs TRBV7-8 and TRBJ2-5; D perhaps matches TRBD1 (6 bases). CDR1 and CDR2 (germline): SGHVS, FQNEAQ. This CDR3 contains 13 residues. V was cut by 6 bases and J by 3 bases, with 11 bases left in between. The CDR3 DNA reads as TGTGCCAGCAGGGACAGACCCGAAGAGACCCAGTACTTC. This sequence encodes CASRDRPEETQYF.

This clonotype turned up a few times. This sequence joins TRBV6-2 or TRBV6-3 and TRBJ2-1; TRBD2 matches 13 bases. Trimming at V came to 6 bases and at J to 0 bases, leaving 8 bases not matched to a gene. This CDR3 has 18 residues. The germline CDR1 and CDR2 sequences are MNHEY and SVGEGT. Here the CDR3 reads CASRYTSGRESSYNEQFF. The CDR3 DNA reads as TGTGCCAGCAGATACACTAGCGGGAGGGAGAGCTCCTACAATGAGCAGTTCTTC.